A single sample gave rise to the 27 T cell receptor beta chains below, sequenced in a study of blood T cell repertoires in COVID-19 (dated by TCRdb to the early 2020s). Receptor libraries were prepared by the immunoSEQ multiplex PCR assay. As stored in TCRdb, this immuneACCESS dataset retains in-frame rearrangements with V and J assigned. A fraction of the clones does not appear; measured against another copy, unresolved V genes explain less than half of the discrepancy, and the remainder lacks a known reason. The sample table contains roughly 250,000 clones; only one count was recorded for nearly 90% of them. The ten largest account for about 2.1% of the sample. Sequenced sample: peripheral blood. The receptors come from a woman between 35 and 50 years old who had recovered from COVID-19.

This chain connects TRBV9 to TRBJ2-7; D is perhaps TRBD1 (7 bases). Germline V gene lookup returns CDR1 SGDLS and CDR2 YYNGEE. The CDR3 length is 16 residues. V lost 4 bases and J lost 5, with 22 bases in between. CDR3 sequence reads: CASSSRTGEGGDEQYF. DNA for the CDR3: TGTGCCAGCAGCTCACGGACAGGCGAGGGGGGCGACGAGCAGTACTTC.

The chain employs TRBV21-1 and TRBJ1-6; no DNA check was done on the table's D call, TRBD1. TRBV21-1 is shown as a pseudogene. This CDR3 is 16 amino acids long. DNA for the CDR3: TGTGCCAGCAGCAAAGAGTGGACAGGGGGTAATTCACCCCTCCACTTT. Its protein is CASSKEWTGGNSPLHF.

This sequence joins TRBV5-1 and TRBJ2-3; D remains ambiguous. V gave up 4 bases and J gave up 2 bases, with 11 bases separating them. Germline CDR1 SGHRS, CDR2 YFSETQ. The CDR3 consists of 14 residues. CDR3 residues: CASSRQTDTDTQYF. For the CDR3, the DNA is TGCGCCAGCAGCCGCCAAACTGACACAGATACGCAGTATTTT.

This clone occurred once. The gene calls are TRBV29-1 and TRBJ2-5, with 7 bases matching TRBD2. The CDR3 runs to 13 residues. The germline V gene has CDR1 SQVTM and CDR2 ANQGSEA. Germline trimming cut 4 bases from V and 5 bases from J; bases unmatched to any gene: 7. The chain's CDR3 is CSVGGVGGETQYF. DNA for the CDR3: TGCAGCGTTGGGGGAGTGGGAGGGGAGACCCAGTACTTC.

This clone was seen only once. The chain is built from TRBV3-1 (or the pseudogene TRBV3-2) and TRBJ1-2; 8 bases map to TRBD1. After removal of 4 bases from V and 5 bases from J, the junction contained 9 bases not matched to a gene. The CDR3 runs 15 residues. Germline CDR1 is LGHDT and CDR2 is YNNKEL (reference sequence). The CDR3 here is CASSPRGQAPYGYTF. CDR3 bases: TGTGCCAGCAGCCCCAGGGGACAGGCCCCTTATGGCTACACCTTC.

The chain has TRBV30 and TRBJ1-2; D is unclear. This CDR3 has 13 residues. V lost 2 bases to trimming and J lost 3 bases, with 10 bases between them. Germline V gives CDR1 GTSNPN, CDR2 SVGIG (reference sequence). The CDR3 spells CAWSIGLYYGYTF. CDR3 in DNA: TGTGCCTGGAGTATTGGGCTATACTATGGCTACACCTTC.

This chain connects TRBV5-1 to TRBJ2-5, with D possibly matching TRBD2 (6 bases). The CDR3 length is 15 residues. Germline V lookup: CDR1 SGHRS, CDR2 YFSETQ. V was shortened by 3 bases and J by 5 bases, with 17 bases between the two germline ends. CDR3 loop: CASSSGGIAGETQYF. DNA of the CDR3: TGCGCCAGCAGCTCCGGGGGTATCGCGGGGGAGACCCAGTACTTC.

The sample holds one count of this clone. The genes are TRBV6-6 and TRBJ1-1; 9 bases line up with TRBD1. The germline CDR1 and CDR2 sequences are MNHNY and SVGAGI (reference sequence). The CDR3 loop spans 15 amino acids. Trimming removed 4 bases from V and 6 bases from J; junction bases left unmatched: 9. The CDR3 coding sequence is TGTGCCAGCAGTTTAAGAATCGGGACAGGGCCTGAAGCTTTCTTT. Amino acids: CASSLRIGTGPEAFF.

The V gene is TRBV4-2, the J gene TRBJ2-5; 12 nucleotides agree with TRBD2. Germline V CDR1 and CDR2: LGHNA, YNFKEQ. The V and J ends lost 3 bases and 5 bases, in that order; junction bases with no gene match: 4. The CDR3 contains 15 residues. CDR3 sequence (DNA): TGTGCCAGCAGCCAGGCTAGCGGGGGGGCCGAGACCCAGTACTTC. As protein: CASSQASGGAETQYF.

The chain joins TRBV6-6 to TRBJ2-1; 8 bases align to TRBD1. J was trimmed by 3 bases and V by 4 bases; bases with no gene match: 2. Per germline, CDR1 MNHNY and CDR2 SVGAGI (reference sequence). This CDR3 region has 14 residues. The CDR3, as DNA: TGTGCCAGCAGTTGGGACAGGAGCTACAATGAGCAGTTCTTC. Translated: CASSWDRSYNEQFF.

V and J are TRBV27 and TRBJ1-2, with D perhaps TRBD1 (6 bases). Trimming shortened V by 5 bases and J by 2 bases, and 9 bases separated the two germline ends. The CDR3 spans 13 residues. Germline values: CDR1 MNHEY, CDR2 SMNVEV (reference sequence). CDR3 in amino acids: CASSAGQNYGYTF. The CDR3 nucleotides are TGTGCCAGCAGTGCAGGACAGAACTATGGCTACACCTTC.

The J gene is TRBJ2-3, the V gene TRBV11-2; 11 bases are a match to TRBD1. Per the germline V gene, CDR1 is SGHAT and CDR2 is FQNNGV. CDR3 length equals 19 residues. The V and J ends lost 0 bases and 4 bases, in that order; junction bases with no gene match: 12. The CDR3 sequence is CASSLDIFSGTGGPDTQYF. The CDR3 bases are TGTGCCAGCAGCTTAGATATCTTCTCCGGGACAGGGGGGCCAGATACGCAGTATTTT.

The genes are TRBV3-1 (or the pseudogene TRBV3-2) and TRBJ2-5, with 8 positions matching TRBD2. The CDR3 spans 14 residues. The germline CDR1 and CDR2 sequences are LGHDT and YNNKEL (reference sequence). Unmatched junction bases numbered 4, after V lost 2 bases and J lost 5 bases. The CDR3 protein is CASSQSGRAETQYF. In nucleotides, the CDR3 is TGTGCCAGCAGCCAATCCGGGAGGGCGGAGACCCAGTACTTC.

V is TRBV27 and J is TRBJ2-3, with TRBD2 matching over 7 bases. This CDR3 has 16 amino acids. The germline V gene has CDR1 MNHEY and CDR2 SMNVEV (reference sequence). V shed 4 bases, J shed 0 bases, and the junction held 7 bases outside the gene matches. The CDR3 is CASSSWGGVSTDTQYF. The CDR3 region has the DNA TGTGCCAGCAGTTCCTGGGGGGGGGTTAGCACAGATACGCAGTATTTT.

The CDR3, as DNA: TGTGCCAGCTCGGGGGGCTCTCTAGCCAAAAACATTCAGTACTTC. It encodes CASSGGSLAKNIQYF. This rearrangement joins TRBV5-8 to TRBJ2-4; D possibly corresponds to TRBD2 (7 bases). Trimming shortened V by 7 bases and J by 0 bases, and 14 bases separated the two germline ends. The CDR3 is 15 amino acids. Germline lookup yields CDR1 SGHTS and CDR2 YDEGEE.

This clone has just one count. The rearrangement joins TRBV27 to TRBJ1-4, with 7 bases aligning to TRBD1. The CDR3 runs to 16 residues. Germline CDR1 reads MNHEY; CDR2 reads SMNVEV (reference sequence). Trimming cost V 6 bases and J 1 base; bases outside gene matches: 8. CDR3 amino acids: CASRAGGQGTNEKLFF. CDR3 coding DNA: TGTGCCAGCAGGGCAGGGGGGCAGGGAACTAATGAAAAACTGTTTTTT.

For the CDR3, the DNA is TGTGCCAGCTCACCAGCCGAATGGGGAAGAGAGGGAGGGCAGTACTTC. It is translated as CASSPAEWGREGGQYF. This chain uses TRBV18 with TRBJ2-7, with D possibly TRBD2 on 6 matching bases. This CDR3 has 16 residues. V was shortened by 2 bases and J by 9 bases, with 23 bases between the two germline ends. CDR1 is KGHSH, CDR2 LQKENI, per germline.

The rearrangement joins TRBV7-2 to TRBJ2-1; 9 nucleotides align to TRBD2. The V gene's germline CDR1 is SGHTA and CDR2 FQGNSA. With 7 bases clipped from V and 10 bases from J, the junction kept 14 bases outside the gene matches. The CDR3 contains 15 residues. The CDR3 is CASKAISGSQGEQFF. The CDR3 bases are TGTGCCAGCAAAGCAATTAGCGGGAGCCAGGGGGAGCAGTTCTTC.

This clone was detected only a few times. CDR3 nucleotide sequence: TGTGCCTGGGCCCGGGGGGACCAAGGGTATGGCTACACCTTC. The encoded protein is CAWARGDQGYGYTF. The gene calls are TRBV30 and TRBJ1-2; maybe TRBD1 (5 bases). The V gene's germline CDR1 is GTSNPN and CDR2 SVGIG (reference sequence). The ends were cut back, 5 bases at V and 5 bases at J, with 18 bases in the middle. The CDR3 consists of 14 residues.

The chain couples TRBV19 to TRBJ1-5; 7 bases fit TRBD1. CDR3 length: 14 amino acids. After removal of 1 base from V and 4 bases from J, the junction contained 1 base not matched to a gene. Germline V gene sequence: CDR1 LNHDA, CDR2 SQIVND (reference sequence). The CDR3 loop is CASSIGQGNQPQHF. CDR3 in DNA: TGTGCCAGTAGTATAGGACAGGGAAATCAGCCCCAGCATTTT.

J is TRBJ2-5 and V is TRBV6-5, with 8 nucleotides matching TRBD1. Germline V lookup: CDR1 MNHEY, CDR2 SVGAGI. V was pared by 4 bases and J by 5 bases, with 3 bases of the junction left unmatched. The CDR3 contains 13 residues. The CDR3 coding sequence is TGTGCCAGCAGTTCGGACAGGGTTGAGACCCAGTACTTC. Amino acids: CASSSDRVETQYF.

The rearrangement joins TRBV4-2 to TRBJ1-4; 12 nucleotides match TRBD1. Trimming at V came to 0 bases and at J to 10 bases, leaving 12 bases not matched to a gene. The germline CDR1 and CDR2 sequences are LGHNA and YNFKEQ. The CDR3 runs 18 residues. CDR3 nucleotide sequence: TGTGCCAGCAGCCAAGATCCGGGCCGGGACAGGGGGCCTCGAAAACTGTTTTTT. This translates into CASSQDPGRDRGPRKLFF.

This chain connects TRBV28 to TRBJ2-2; 9 bases map to TRBD1. The CDR3 consists of 16 residues. The V gene's germline CDR1 is MDHEN and CDR2 SYDVKM. Trimming removed 3 bases from V and 1 base from J; junction bases left unmatched: 3. This CDR3 is CASSFLGQGNTGELFF. DNA of the CDR3: TGTGCCAGCAGTTTCCTGGGACAGGGGAACACCGGGGAGCTGTTTTTT. Complete variable domain (other parts from reference TRBV28 and TRBJ2-2): DVKVTQSSRYLVKRTGEKVFLECVQDMDHENMFWYRQDPGLGLRLIYFSYDVKMKEKGDIPEGYSVSREKKERFSLILESASTNQTSMYLCASSFLGQGNTGELFFGEGSRLTVL.

The V call is TRBV9, the J call TRBJ2-1, with 9 bases that match TRBD2. This CDR3 spans 14 amino acids. With 7 bases clipped from V and 9 bases from J, the junction kept 11 bases outside the gene matches. The germline gives CDR1 SGDLS, CDR2 YYNGEE. The CDR3 is CASSLGTSFGEQFF. CDR3 nucleotides: TGTGCCAGCTCCCTGGGGACTAGCTTTGGTGAGCAGTTCTTC.

This chain connects TRBV19 to TRBJ1-5; unclear D gene. Germline values: CDR1 LNHDA, CDR2 SQIVND (reference sequence). V was shortened by 6 bases and J by 0 bases, with 12 bases between the two germline ends. The CDR3 is 15 amino acids. The CDR3 loop reads CASSTNRDSNQPQHF. The CDR3 DNA reads TGTGCCAGTAGCACCAACAGAGATAGCAATCAGCCCCAGCATTTT.

The CDR3 region has the DNA TGTGCCAGTAGTATGCTAGCCCAAATGGGGACCCAGTACTTC. Translating gives CASSMLAQMGTQYF. This chain joins TRBV19 and TRBJ2-5; D possibly corresponds to TRBD2 (5 bases). V lost 3 bases to trimming and J lost 7 bases, with 15 bases between them. Germline V gene data show CDR1 as LNHDA and CDR2 as SQIVND (reference sequence). This CDR3 has 14 amino acids.

V and J are TRBV6-2 or TRBV6-3 and TRBJ1-5; D not certain. This CDR3 is built from 16 residues. Germline lookup yields CDR1 MNHEY and CDR2 SVGEGT. V lost 0 bases to trimming and J lost 0 bases, with 9 bases between them. The CDR3 here is CASSYSRGYSNQPQHF. The DNA for the CDR3 is TGTGCCAGCAGTTACTCGAGAGGTTATAGCAATCAGCCCCAGCATTTT.